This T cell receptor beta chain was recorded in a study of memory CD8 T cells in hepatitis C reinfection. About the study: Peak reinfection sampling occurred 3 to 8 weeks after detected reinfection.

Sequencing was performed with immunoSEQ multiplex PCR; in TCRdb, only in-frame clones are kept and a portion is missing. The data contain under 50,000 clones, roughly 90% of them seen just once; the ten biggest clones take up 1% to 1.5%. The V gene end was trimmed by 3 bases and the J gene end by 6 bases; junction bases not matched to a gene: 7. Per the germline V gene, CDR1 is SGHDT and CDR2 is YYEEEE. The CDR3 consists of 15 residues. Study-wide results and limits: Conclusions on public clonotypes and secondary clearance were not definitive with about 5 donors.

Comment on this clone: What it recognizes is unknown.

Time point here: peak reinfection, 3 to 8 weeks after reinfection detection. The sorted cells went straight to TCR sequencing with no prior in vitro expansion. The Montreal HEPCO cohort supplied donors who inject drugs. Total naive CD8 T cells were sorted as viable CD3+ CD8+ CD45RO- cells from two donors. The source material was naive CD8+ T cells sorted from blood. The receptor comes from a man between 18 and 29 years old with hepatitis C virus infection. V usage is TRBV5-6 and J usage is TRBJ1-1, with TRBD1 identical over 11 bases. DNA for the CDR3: TGTGCCAGCAGCTCCAGGACAGGGGGCGGCCCTGAAGCTTTCTTT. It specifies CASSSRTGGGPEAFF.